This T cell receptor beta chain appears in the sequencing data of a study of CD8 T cells in Susac syndrome. Overall study results and limits: Detection of Susac-specific public clones gave 15 to 20 in total CD8+ repertoires and about five in CD8+ TEMRA repertoires.

About this clonotype itself: Antigen specificity is unknown.

The germline V and J ends were trimmed by 3 bases and 3 bases, with 14 bases remaining between them. Germline loops: CDR1 KGHSH, CDR2 LQKENI. This CDR3 comprises 15 residues. It was with random hexamers that about 0.45 to 1 ug RNA was reverse transcribed. One entry per CDR3 protein results from TCRdb running MiXCR on the immunoSEQ multiplex PCR reads. The sample shows tens of thousands of distinct CDR3 sequences, 96% of them seen only once. The diagnostic criteria were recently defined, and patients with Susac syndrome met them for definite or probable disease. The chain uses TRBV18 and TRBJ1-2; a possible D gene is TRBD1 (5 bases). Material for sequencing was CD8+ T cells from PBMCs. This TCR derives from a human donor with Susac syndrome. The CDR3 is CASSPDTLWDYGYTF. CDR3 nucleotides: TGTGCCAGCTCACCGGACACTTTGTGGGACTATGGCTACACCTTC.